The 29 T cell receptor beta chains below all came from one sample that was sequenced in a study of T cells in Graves' hyperthyroidism and ophthalmopathy. Amplification yielded TCR beta CDR3 regions, with RNA transcripts as the source. Initially, a first-round RT-PCR of the TCR CDR3 employed the HTBI primer set. TCRdb re-called the multiplex PCR reads through MiXCR, storing one row per CDR3 protein. The top ten clones hold 15% to 20% of a sample with fewer than 600,000 distinct CDR3 sequences, approximately 15% of them seen once. What was sequenced was blood. The receptors come from a woman between 18 and 29 years old with Graves' hyperthyroidism.

This clonotype was counted ten times or more. V is TRBV18 and J is TRBJ2-3; D remains ambiguous. Germline V gene data show CDR1 as KGHSH and CDR2 as LQKENI. The V and J ends lost 0 bases and 6 bases respectively, with 13 bases between them. The CDR3 runs 15 residues. The CDR3 here is CASSPPVMPGDTQYF. CDR3 coding DNA: TGTGCCAGCTCACCACCGGTAATGCCTGGGGATACGCAGTATTTT.

This clonotype was seen only once. This chain links TRBV5-6 with TRBJ1-2, with no clear D. V lost 2 bases and J 4 bases, leaving 6 bases between the germline ends. The CDR3 extends over 12 amino acids. In germline, CDR1 is SGHDT, CDR2 YYEEEE. CDR3 region: CASSFAAYGYTF. Written as DNA, the CDR3 is TGTGCCAGCAGCTTCGCGGCCTATGGCTACACCTTC.

There are many counts of this clonotype. The chain has TRBV10-3 and TRBJ1-2, with D possibly matching TRBD1 (5 bases). The V gene lost 8 bases and the J gene lost 0 bases, with 13 bases spanning the gap. Germline V gene sequence: CDR1 ENHRY, CDR2 SYGVKD. The length of the CDR3 is 14 residues. CDR3 sequence reads: CAIYSTGANYGYTF. CDR3 coding DNA: TGTGCCATCTATTCCACAGGCGCTAACTATGGCTACACCTTC.

Many counts were recorded for this clonotype. The chain carries TRBV3-1 and TRBJ1-1, with D uncertain. The CDR3 loop spans 15 amino acids. CDR1 and CDR2 from the germline V gene are LGHDT and YNNKEL (reference sequence). Trimming took 8 bases from V and 7 from J, leaving 23 bases between them. CDR3 loop: CASEVGWGRRDEAFF. The DNA of the CDR3 is TGTGCCAGCGAGGTAGGTTGGGGTCGGCGGGATGAAGCTTTCTTT.

This clonotype occurred many times. In nucleotides, the CDR3 is TGTGCCAGCAGCTCCTACAGCCGTGGGGAGACCCAGTACTTC. It specifies CASSSYSRGETQYF. V gene TRBV11-2 combines with J gene TRBJ2-5; D not resolved. This CDR3 is built from 14 residues. In germline, CDR1 is SGHAT, CDR2 FQNNGV. Trimming removed 4 bases at V and 5 bases at J, with 14 bases between. Together with reference TRBV11-2 and TRBJ2-5, the CDR3 gives the full variable domain: EAGVAQSPRYKIIEKRQSVAFWCNPISGHATLYWYQQILGQGPKLLIQFQNNGVVDDSQLPKDRFSAERLKGVDSTLKIQPAKLEDSAVYLCASSSYSRGETQYFGPGTRLLVL.

About this clonotype itself: Possible read error: a much larger clone is one base away. This chain connects TRBV11-3 to TRBJ2-4; tentatively, D is TRBD2 (5 bases). CDR3 size: 14 residues. From germline, CDR1 is SGHNT and CDR2 YENEEA. V was shortened by 6 bases and J by 3 bases, with 12 bases between the two germline ends. CDR3: CASSSSSGKNIQYF. The CDR3 bases are TGTGCCAGCAGTTCTAGCTCGGGCAAAAACATTCAGTACTTC.

This clonotype was counted between two and nine times. V and J are TRBV4-1 and TRBJ2-7; 9 bases fit TRBD2. Germline V gene data show CDR1 as MGHRA and CDR2 as YSYEKL. V was pared by 4 bases and J by 6 bases, with 10 bases of the junction left unmatched. The CDR3 runs 15 residues. The CDR3 DNA follows: TGCGCCAGCAGCCCTTGGGGCCTACTAGCGGGCGAGCAGTACTTC. Translation gives CASSPWGLLAGEQYF.

This clonotype showed up many times. V usage is TRBV10-2 and J usage is TRBJ2-3; a possible D gene is TRBD1 (6 bases). The CDR3 runs to 16 residues. The ends were cut back, 4 bases at V and 3 bases at J, with 17 bases in the middle. Germline V gene data show CDR1 as WSHSY and CDR2 as SAAADI. The chain's CDR3 is CASSAPLGGDTDTQYF. The CDR3 region has the DNA TGCGCCAGCAGTGCCCCCTTAGGGGGTGATACAGATACGCAGTATTTT.

This clonotype turned up a few times. The chain couples TRBV7-9 to TRBJ2-7; D ambiguous. V lost 5 bases and J 1 base, leaving 9 bases between the germline ends. Germline V gives CDR1 SEHNR, CDR2 FQNEAQ (reference sequence). The CDR3 has 13 amino acids. The CDR3 region is CASSPRGSYEQYV. In DNA form, the CDR3 reads TGTGCCAGCAGCCCTCGTGGTTCCTACGAGCAGTACGTC.

This clonotype has a count of ten or more. The rearrangement links TRBV19 to TRBJ2-7, with D tentatively TRBD2 (6 bases). The CDR3 length is 14 residues. The germline V and J ends were trimmed by 3 bases and 5 bases, with 14 bases remaining between them. Germline CDR1 is LNHDA and CDR2 is SQIVND (reference sequence). CDR3 in DNA: TGTGCCAGTAGTATGAGGGAGGTGGACCACGAGCAGTACGTC. It specifies CASSMREVDHEQYV.

At least ten counts were recorded for this clonotype. CDR3 sequence (DNA): TGTGCCAGCTCACCCACCCTGGTCTCGAACAACCGTGGAAACACCATATATTTT. This encodes CASSPTLVSNNRGNTIYF. The chain has TRBV18 and TRBJ1-3; unclear D gene. Germline CDR1 KGHSH, CDR2 LQKENI. Trimming shortened V by 3 bases and J by 3 bases, and 21 bases separated the two germline ends. The CDR3 is 18 residues long.

This clonotype came up many times. This chain joins TRBV20-1 and TRBJ2-1; 8 bases are a match to TRBD1. The CDR3 runs 13 residues. Trimming at V came to 3 bases and at J to 8 bases, leaving 6 bases not matched to a gene. CDR1 and CDR2 from the germline V gene are DFQATT and SNEGSKA (reference sequence). CDR3 loop: CSASTQGGDEQFF. The CDR3 DNA sequence: TGCAGTGCTAGCACACAGGGGGGCGATGAGCAGTTCTTC.

The chain employs TRBV4-1 and TRBJ2-2; 12 bases match TRBD2. CDR1 is MGHRA, CDR2 YSYEKL, per germline. V shed 0 bases, J shed 4 bases, and the junction held 18 bases outside the gene matches. The CDR3 is made up of 22 amino acids. CDR3 coding DNA: TGCGCCAGCAGCCAAGAAATTTGGGTGCCGACCGGGACTAGCGGGTTCACCGGGGAGCTGTTTTTT. Protein sequence: CASSQEIWVPTGTSGFTGELFF.

The V call is TRBV12-3 or TRBV12-4, the J call TRBJ2-1; 9 bases are shared with TRBD2. J was trimmed by 15 bases and V by 7 bases; bases with no gene match: 25. This CDR3 region has 17 residues. The CDR3, as DNA: TGTGCCAGCACTCTTTGGCGGCTAGCGGGAATCCCTAGTGACCCGTTCTTC. Translated: CASTLWRLAGIPSDPFF.

The V and J genes are TRBV11-3 and TRBJ1-3, with 8 bases lining up with TRBD1. The CDR3 is made up of 17 amino acids. V trimming: 8 bases; J trimming: 0 bases; junction bases outside the gene matches: 12. Germline V gene lookup returns CDR1 SGHNT and CDR2 YENEEA. The CDR3 is CASAKVRGPDSGNTIYF. The CDR3 DNA follows: TGTGCCAGCGCAAAGGTCAGGGGGCCCGACTCTGGAAACACCATATATTTT.

The rearrangement links TRBV20-1 to TRBJ2-1, with D possibly matching TRBD2 (5 bases). V was clipped by 6 bases and J by 10 bases, with 25 bases between them. Looked up from germline, CDR1 is DFQATT and CDR2 is SNEGSKA (reference sequence). The length of the CDR3 is 15 residues. CDR3 region: CSAYRGTTREWEQFF. As DNA, the CDR3 is TGCAGTGCATACCGAGGCACAACTAGGGAATGGGAGCAGTTCTTC.

This chain connects TRBV6-1 to TRBJ1-5, with D unresolved. V was trimmed by 1 base and J by 3 bases, leaving 7 bases between them. CDR3 size: 14 residues. Germline V CDR1 and CDR2: MNHNS, SASEGT. CDR3 nucleotide sequence: TGTGCCAGCAGTGAAGACGATTTCAATCAGCCCCAGCATTTT. Amino acids: CASSEDDFNQPQHF.

The table lists this clonotype with many counts. This rearrangement joins TRBV20-1 to TRBJ1-1, with a possible D match to TRBD1 (5 bases). CDR3 size: 13 residues. Looked up from germline, CDR1 is DFQATT and CDR2 is SNEGSKA (reference sequence). Trimming shortened V by 6 bases and J by 5 bases, and 16 bases separated the two germline ends. In DNA, the CDR3 is TGCAGTGCCACTGGGGGGTTTGAGACTGAAGCTTTCTTT. This sequence encodes CSATGGFETEAFF.

In its sample, this clonotype was seen a few times. This chain joins TRBV7-9 and TRBJ2-2, with D unclear. This CDR3 contains 11 residues. Per the germline V gene, CDR1 is SEHNR and CDR2 is FQNEAQ (reference sequence). V shed 8 bases and J shed 4 bases, with 5 bases lying between them. Here the CDR3 reads CASRSTGELFF. The DNA of the CDR3 is TGTGCCAGCCGGTCCACCGGGGAGCTGTTTTTT.

The chain joins TRBV19 to TRBJ2-7, with D possibly TRBD1 on 5 matching bases. The CDR3 loop spans 17 amino acids. The germline V and J ends were trimmed by 6 bases and 3 bases, with 24 bases remaining between them. Per germline, CDR1 LNHDA and CDR2 SQIVND (reference sequence). The CDR3 spells CASRVSHLGQYLYEQYF. CDR3 coding DNA: TGTGCCAGTAGAGTATCTCATTTGGGGCAGTACCTCTACGAGCAGTACTTC.

This clonotype was seen a few times. The chain employs TRBV7-2 and TRBJ2-1; D tentatively fits TRBD1 or TRBD2 (6 bases each). Germline assignment: CDR1 SGHTA and CDR2 FQGNSA. V was clipped by 7 bases and J by 6 bases, with 13 bases between them. This CDR3 is built from 13 residues. The CDR3 protein is CASNEGGFNEQFF. Here the CDR3 DNA reads TGTGCCAGCAACGAGGGGGGCTTCAATGAGCAGTTCTTC.

This clonotype was seen repeatedly, ten times or more. The chain combines TRBV5-1 with TRBJ1-2; unclear D gene. V lost 4 bases and J lost 4, with 11 bases in between. The CDR3 is 13 amino acids. The germline CDR1 and CDR2 sequences are SGHRS and YFSETQ. The CDR3 coding sequence is TGCGCCAGCAGCCTAGGACGGATCTATGGCTACACCTTC. Its translation: CASSLGRIYGYTF.

This chain connects TRBV19 to TRBJ2-2; D remains unclear. The CDR3 contains 15 residues. The V end lost 7 bases, the J end lost 0 bases, and 12 bases lay between the germline ends. Germline values: CDR1 LNHDA, CDR2 SQIVND (reference sequence). CDR3 in amino acids: CASTHFRSNTGELFF. In nucleotides, the CDR3 is TGTGCCAGTACTCACTTCAGGTCGAACACCGGGGAGCTGTTTTTT.

This clonotype came up many times. The CDR3 is CASSHWGSPLQETQYF. DNA for the CDR3: TGTGCCAGCAGCCATTGGGGCAGCCCCTTACAAGAGACCCAGTACTTC. The rearrangement joins TRBV12-3 or TRBV12-4 to TRBJ2-5, with TRBD1 as a possible D gene (5 bases). V gave up 6 bases and J gave up 2 bases, with 19 bases separating them. This CDR3 spans 16 amino acids.

There are many counts of this clonotype. The genes are TRBV24-1 and TRBJ2-5, with 11 positions matching TRBD2. CDR3 length equals 17 residues. The germline V gene has CDR1 KGHDR and CDR2 SFDVKD. V was pared by 1 base and J by 4 bases, with 7 bases of the junction left unmatched. CDR3 amino acids: CATSDFLAGGPVETQYF. CDR3 nucleotide sequence: TGTGCCACCAGTGATTTCCTAGCGGGAGGCCCGGTAGAGACCCAGTACTTC.

The rearrangement links TRBV12-3 or TRBV12-4 to TRBJ2-2; TRBD1 agrees at 7 bases. There are 12 residues in the CDR3. The V and J ends lost 8 bases and 8 bases, in that order; junction bases with no gene match: 5. The CDR3 spells CASGKTGGELFF. CDR3 nucleotide sequence: TGTGCCAGCGGTAAGACAGGGGGGGAGCTGTTTTTT.

V usage is TRBV4-1 and J usage is TRBJ2-1, with a tentative D call TRBD2 (6 bases). The CDR3 covers 16 residues. Between the trimmed V and J ends, which lost 2 bases and 2 bases, there was a span of 13 bases. Germline CDR1 reads MGHRA; CDR2 reads YSYEKL. The CDR3 DNA reads as TGCGCCAGCAGCCAAACCCCGGGAGTCACCTACAATGAGCAGTTCTTC. Translating it yields CASSQTPGVTYNEQFF.

In its sample, this clonotype was seen a few times. The V gene is TRBV24-1, the J gene TRBJ2-2; 9 bases line up with TRBD1. After removal of 4 bases from V and 1 base from J, the junction contained 9 bases not matched to a gene. This CDR3 has 18 residues. Germline CDR1 and CDR2: KGHDR and SFDVKD. CDR3 DNA sequence: TGTGCCACCAGTGACCCTCCAGGGACAGGGAAGAACACCGGGGAGCTGTTTTTT. Protein: CATSDPPGTGKNTGELFF.

The sample holds a few counts of this clonotype. A much larger clone lies a single base off, so this may be a read error. The V gene is TRBV30, the J gene TRBJ1-2; unclear D gene. The CDR3 has 17 amino acids. Germline V CDR1 and CDR2: GTSNPN, SVGIG (reference sequence). V dropped 2 bases and J dropped 6 bases, with 25 bases sitting between them. CDR3 amino acids: CAWSSFHPAEIGHGYTF. In nucleotides, the CDR3 is TGTGCCTGGAGTTCCTTCCACCCGGCAGAAATAGGCCATGGCTACACCTTC. The complete variable domain, with remaining parts taken from reference TRBV30 and TRBJ1-2, reads SQTIHQWPATLVQPVGSPLSLECTVEGTSNPNLYWYRQAAGRGLQLLFYSVGIGQISSEVPQNLSASRPQDRQFILSSKKLLLSDSGFYLCAWSSFHPAEIGHGYTFGSGTRLTVV.